The clone carrying this TCR beta chain was counted ten times or more. Absence of ophthalmopathy progression within 18 months defined stable Graves' hyperthyroidism. RNA transcripts gave rise to amplified TCR beta CDR3 regions. When the TCR CDR3 underwent first-round RT-PCR, the HTBI primer set was used. MiXCR, applied by TCRdb to the multiplex PCR reads, yields one record per CDR3 protein. The sample includes 650,000 to 700,000 distinct CDR3 sequences, roughly 17% seen only once; the top ten take roughly 15%. This sample is drawn from a study of T cells in Graves' hyperthyroidism and ophthalmopathy. Study information: Staff took peripheral blood when the initial diagnosis was made, before any treatment began.

V lost 6 bases and J lost 6, with 11 bases in between. The CDR3 totals 11 residues. Germline-derived CDR1 and CDR2 are DFQATT and SNEGSKA (reference sequence). The receptor's source is a man over 45 with Graves' hyperthyroidism. Sequencing was done on a sample of blood. The chain uses TRBV20-1 and TRBJ1-2; weak D call: TRBD1 (6 bases). The CDR3 loop is CSARQVNGYTF. The CDR3 nucleotides are TGCAGTGCCAGACAGGTCAATGGCTACACCTTC.